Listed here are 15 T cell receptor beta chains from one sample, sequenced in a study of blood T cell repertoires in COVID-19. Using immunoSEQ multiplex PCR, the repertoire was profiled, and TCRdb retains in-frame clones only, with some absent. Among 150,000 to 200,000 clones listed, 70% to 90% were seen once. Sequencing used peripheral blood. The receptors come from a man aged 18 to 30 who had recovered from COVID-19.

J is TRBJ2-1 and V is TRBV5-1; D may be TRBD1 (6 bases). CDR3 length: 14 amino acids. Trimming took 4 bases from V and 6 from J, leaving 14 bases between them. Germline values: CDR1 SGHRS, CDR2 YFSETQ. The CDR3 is CASSEGGTSNEQFF. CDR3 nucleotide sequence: TGCGCCAGCAGCGAAGGGGGAACTAGCAATGAGCAGTTCTTC.

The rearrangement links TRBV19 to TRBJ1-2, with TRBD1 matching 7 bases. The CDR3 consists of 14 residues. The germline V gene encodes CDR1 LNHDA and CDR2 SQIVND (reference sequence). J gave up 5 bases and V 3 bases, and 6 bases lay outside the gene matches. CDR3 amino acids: CASSMTGLIYGYTF. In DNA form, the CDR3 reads TGTGCCAGTAGTATGACAGGGCTAATTTATGGCTACACCTTC.

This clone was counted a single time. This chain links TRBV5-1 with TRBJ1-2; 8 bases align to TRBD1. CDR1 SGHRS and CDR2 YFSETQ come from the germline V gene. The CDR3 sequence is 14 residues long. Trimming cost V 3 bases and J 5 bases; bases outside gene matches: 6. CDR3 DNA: TGCGCCAGCAGCTCCCTGGGACAGGAGTATGGCTACACCTTC. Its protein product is CASSSLGQEYGYTF.

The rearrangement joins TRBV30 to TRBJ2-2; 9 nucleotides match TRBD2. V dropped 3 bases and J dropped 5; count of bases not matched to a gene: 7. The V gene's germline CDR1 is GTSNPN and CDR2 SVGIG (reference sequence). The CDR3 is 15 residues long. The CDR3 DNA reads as TGTGCCTGGAGCAAGACTAGCGGACTAACCGGGGAGCTGTTTTTT. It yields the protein CAWSKTSGLTGELFF.

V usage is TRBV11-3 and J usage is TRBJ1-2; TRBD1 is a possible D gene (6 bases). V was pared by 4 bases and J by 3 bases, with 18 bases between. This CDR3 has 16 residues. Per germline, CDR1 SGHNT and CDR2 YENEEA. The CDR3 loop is CASSSSDREFHYGYTF. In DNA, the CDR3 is TGTGCCAGCAGCTCCTCGGACAGAGAGTTTCACTATGGCTACACCTTC.

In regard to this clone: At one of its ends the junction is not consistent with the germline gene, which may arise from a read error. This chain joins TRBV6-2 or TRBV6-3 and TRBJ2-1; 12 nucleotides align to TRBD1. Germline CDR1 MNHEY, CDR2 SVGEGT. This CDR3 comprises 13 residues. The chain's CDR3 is CASSYTGTGGLIF. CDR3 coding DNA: TGTGCCAGCAGTTACACCGGGACAGGGGGCCTGATCTTC.

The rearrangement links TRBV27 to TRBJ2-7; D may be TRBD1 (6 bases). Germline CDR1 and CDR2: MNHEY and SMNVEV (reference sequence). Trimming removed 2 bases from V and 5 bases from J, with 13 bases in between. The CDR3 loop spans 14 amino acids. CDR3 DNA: TGTGCCAGCAGTTTAGGAACAGGGTTCGACGAGCAGTACTTC. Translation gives CASSLGTGFDEQYF.

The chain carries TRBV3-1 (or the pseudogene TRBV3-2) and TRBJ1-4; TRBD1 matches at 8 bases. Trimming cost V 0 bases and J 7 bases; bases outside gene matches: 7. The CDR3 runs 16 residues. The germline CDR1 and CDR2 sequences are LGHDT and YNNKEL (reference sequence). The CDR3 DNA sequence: TGTGCCAGCAGCCAAGAAGGGACAGGAGAAGGTGAAAAACTGTTTTTT. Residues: CASSQEGTGEGEKLFF.

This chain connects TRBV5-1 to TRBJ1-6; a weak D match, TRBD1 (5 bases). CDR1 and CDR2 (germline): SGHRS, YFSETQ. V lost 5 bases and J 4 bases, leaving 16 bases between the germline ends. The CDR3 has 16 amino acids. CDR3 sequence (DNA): TGCGCCAGCAGGCTACAGGAATCAAGATATAATTCACCCCTCCACTTT. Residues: CASRLQESRYNSPLHF. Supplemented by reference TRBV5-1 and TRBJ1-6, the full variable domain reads KAGVTQTPRYLIKTRGQQVTLSCSPISGHRSVSWYQQTPGQGLQFLFEYFSETQRNKGNFPGRFSGRQFSNSRSEMNVSTLELGDSALYLCASRLQESRYNSPLHFGNGTRLTVT.

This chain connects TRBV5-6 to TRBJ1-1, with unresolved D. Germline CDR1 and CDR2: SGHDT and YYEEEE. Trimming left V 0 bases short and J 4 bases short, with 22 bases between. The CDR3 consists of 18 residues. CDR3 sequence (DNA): TGTGCCAGCAGCTTGGCCACGCGCGATATTAGACGGGTCACTGAAGCTTTCTTT. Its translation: CASSLATRDIRRVTEAFF.

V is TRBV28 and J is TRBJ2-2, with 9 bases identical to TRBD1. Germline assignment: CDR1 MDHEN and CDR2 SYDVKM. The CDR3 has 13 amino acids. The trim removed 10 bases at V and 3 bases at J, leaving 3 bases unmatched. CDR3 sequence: CAIRTGDTGELFF. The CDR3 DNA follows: TGTGCCATCAGGACAGGGGACACCGGGGAGCTGTTTTTT.

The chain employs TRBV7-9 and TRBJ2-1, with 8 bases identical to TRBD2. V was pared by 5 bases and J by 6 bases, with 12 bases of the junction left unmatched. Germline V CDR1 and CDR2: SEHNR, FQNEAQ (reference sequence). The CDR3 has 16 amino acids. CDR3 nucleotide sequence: TGTGCCAGCAGCCTAAGGAGCGGGAGTTCACGCAATGAGCAGTTCTTC. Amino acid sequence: CASSLRSGSSRNEQFF. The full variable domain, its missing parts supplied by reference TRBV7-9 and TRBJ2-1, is DTGVSQNPRHKITKRGQNVTFRCDPISEHNRLYWYRQTLGQGPEFLTYFQNEAQLEKSRLLSDRFSAERPKGSFSTLEIQRTEQGDSAMYLCASSLRSGSSRNEQFFGPGTRLTVL.

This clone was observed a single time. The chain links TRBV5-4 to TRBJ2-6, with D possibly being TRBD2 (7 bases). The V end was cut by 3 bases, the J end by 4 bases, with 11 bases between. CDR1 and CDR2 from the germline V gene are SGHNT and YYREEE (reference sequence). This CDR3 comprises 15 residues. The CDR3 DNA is TGTGCCAGCAGCTGGGAGGGGACAGGGGCCAACGTCCTGACTTTC. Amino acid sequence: CASSWEGTGANVLTF.

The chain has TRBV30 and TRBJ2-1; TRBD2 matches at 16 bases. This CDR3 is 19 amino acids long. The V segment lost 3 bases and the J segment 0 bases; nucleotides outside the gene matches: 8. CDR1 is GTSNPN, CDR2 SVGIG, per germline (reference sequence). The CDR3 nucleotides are TGTGCCTGGAGCATAGGGACTAGCGGGAGGGTCAGCTCCTACAATGAGCAGTTCTTC. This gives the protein CAWSIGTSGRVSSYNEQFF.

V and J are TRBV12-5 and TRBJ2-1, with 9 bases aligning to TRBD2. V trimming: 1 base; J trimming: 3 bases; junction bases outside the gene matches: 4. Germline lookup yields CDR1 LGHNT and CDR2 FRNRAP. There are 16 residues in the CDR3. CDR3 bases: TGTGCTAGTGGTTTGGCGAGCGGGAGGTACTACAATGAGCAGTTCTTC. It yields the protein CASGLASGRYYNEQFF.